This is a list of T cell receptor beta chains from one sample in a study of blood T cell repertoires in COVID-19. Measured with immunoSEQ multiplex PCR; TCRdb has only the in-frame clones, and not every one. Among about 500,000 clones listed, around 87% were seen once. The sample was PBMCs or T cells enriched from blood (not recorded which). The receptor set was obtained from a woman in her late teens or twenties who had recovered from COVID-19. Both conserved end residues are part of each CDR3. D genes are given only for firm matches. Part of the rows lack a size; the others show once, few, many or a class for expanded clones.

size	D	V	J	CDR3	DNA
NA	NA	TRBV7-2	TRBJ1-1	CASSLTGNTEAFF	TGTGCCAGCAGCTTGACAGGGAACACTGAAGCTTTCTTT
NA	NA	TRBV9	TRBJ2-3	CASSVVGGGTDTQYF	TGTGCCAGCAGCGTAGTTGGGGGCGGCACAGATACGCAGTATTTT
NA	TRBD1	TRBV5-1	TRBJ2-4	CASRPAGTGGNIQYF	TGCGCCAGCAGACCCGCCGGGACAGGGGGAAACATTCAGTACTTC
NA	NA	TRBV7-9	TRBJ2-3	CASSSGTGDTDTQYF	TGTGCCAGCAGCTCAGGGACGGGGGACACAGATACGCAGTATTTT
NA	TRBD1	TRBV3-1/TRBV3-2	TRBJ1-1	CASSVRRQGARNTEAFF	TGTGCCAGCAGCGTCCGACGACAGGGGGCAAGGAACACTGAAGCTTTCTTT
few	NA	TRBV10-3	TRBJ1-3	CAISEAGGQGNTIYF	TGTGCCATCAGTGAGGCGGGGGGCCAAGGAAACACCATATATTTT
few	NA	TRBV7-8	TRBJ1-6	CASSLNGELPPLHF	TGTGCCAGCAGCTTAAACGGGGAACTACCACCCCTCCACTTT
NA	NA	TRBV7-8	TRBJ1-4	CASSLVSGAHEKLFF	TGTGCCAGCAGCTTAGTGTCAGGGGCTCATGAAAAACTGTTTTTT
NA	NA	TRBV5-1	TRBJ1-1	CASSLHPTEAFF	TGCGCCAGCAGCTTGCATCCCACTGAAGCTTTCTTT
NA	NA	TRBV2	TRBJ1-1	CASTRGGGTEAFF	TGTGCCAGCACCAGGGGTGGGGGCACTGAAGCTTTCTTT
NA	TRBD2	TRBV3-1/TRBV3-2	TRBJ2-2	CASSQLAGVGGELFF	TGTGCCAGCAGCCAACTAGCGGGGGTTGGCGGGGAGCTGTTTTTT
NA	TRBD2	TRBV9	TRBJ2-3	CASSDLAGGSGTQYF	TGTGCCAGCAGTGACCTAGCGGGGGGTTCGGGAACGCAGTATTTT
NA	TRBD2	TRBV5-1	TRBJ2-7	CASSLGTGRGGEQYF	TGCGCCAGCAGCTTGGGGACGGGGAGGGGTGGCGAGCAGTACTTC
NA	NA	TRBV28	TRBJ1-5	CASSTSGVNQPQHF	TGTGCCAGCAGCACTTCGGGGGTGAATCAGCCCCAGCATTTT
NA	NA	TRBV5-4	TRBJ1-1	CASSFSDRGDTEAFF	TGTGCCAGCAGCTTTAGTGACCGCGGCGACACTGAAGCTTTCTTT
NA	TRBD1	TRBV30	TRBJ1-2	CAWSTQGGGFYGYTF	TGTGCCTGGAGTACACAGGGGGGGGGCTTCTATGGCTACACCTTC
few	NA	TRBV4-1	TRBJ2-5	CASSPYRGAGETQYF	TGCGCCAGCAGCCCCTACCGGGGGGCGGGAGAGACCCAGTACTTC
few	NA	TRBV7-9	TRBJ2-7	CASSGSSVSYEQYF	TGTGCCAGCAGTGGGTCTAGCGTCTCCTACGAGCAGTACTTC
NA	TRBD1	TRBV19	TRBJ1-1	CASSTWTGNTEAFF	TGTGCCAGTAGTACGTGGACAGGGAACACTGAAGCTTTCTTT
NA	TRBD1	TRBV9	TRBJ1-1	CASSAQGKEAFF	TGTGCCAGCAGCGCACAGGGGAAAGAAGCTTTCTTT
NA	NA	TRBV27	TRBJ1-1	CASSSPVDREAFF	TGTGCCAGCAGTTCCCCCGTGGACAGAGAAGCTTTCTTT
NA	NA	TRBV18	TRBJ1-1	CASSPQRGGAEAFF	TGTGCCAGCTCACCCCAGCGAGGAGGGGCTGAAGCTTTCTTT
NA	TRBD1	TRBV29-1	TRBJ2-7	CSVEGQGAYEQYF	TGCAGCGTTGAGGGACAGGGGGCCTACGAGCAGTACTTC
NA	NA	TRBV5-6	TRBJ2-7	CASSLLRGTYEQYF	TGTGCCAGCAGCTTGCTCCGGGGGACCTACGAGCAGTACTTC
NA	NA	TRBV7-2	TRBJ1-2	CASSLVPFTTLTGNYGYTF	TGTGCCAGCAGCTTAGTGCCCTTTACTACCTTGACAGGAAACTATGGCTACACCTTC
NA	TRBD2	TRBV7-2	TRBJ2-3	CASSLEASGGITDTQYF	TGTGCCAGCAGCTTAGAGGCTAGCGGGGGGATCACAGATACGCAGTATTTT
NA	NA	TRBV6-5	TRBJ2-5	CASTESAQETQYF	TGTGCCAGCACCGAGTCCGCACAAGAGACCCAGTACTTC
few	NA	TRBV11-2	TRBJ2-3	CASSLGPTDTQYF	TGTGCCAGCAGCTTAGGGCCAACAGATACGCAGTATTTT
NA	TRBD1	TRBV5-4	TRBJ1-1	CASSRPFQGDGMNTEAFF	TGTGCCAGCAGCAGGCCGTTCCAGGGGGACGGAATGAACACTGAAGCTTTCTTT
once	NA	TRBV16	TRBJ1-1	CASSQSRGATEAFF	TGTGCCAGCAGCCAATCGCGGGGGGCCACTGAAGCTTTCTTT
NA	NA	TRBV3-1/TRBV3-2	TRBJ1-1	CASSQDFREGVMNTEAFF	TGTGCCAGCAGCCAAGATTTTCGGGAAGGAGTGATGAACACTGAAGCTTTCTTT
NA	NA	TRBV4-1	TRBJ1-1	CASSQEEGRNTEAFF	TGCGCCAGCAGCCAAGAAGAAGGGAGGAACACTGAAGCTTTCTTT
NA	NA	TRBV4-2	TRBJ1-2	CASSQNPTENYGYTF	TGTGCCAGCAGCCAAAATCCTACGGAGAACTATGGCTACACCTTC
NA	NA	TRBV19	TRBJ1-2	CASSSGRWYGYTF	TGTGCCAGCTCCTCGGGGAGATGGTATGGCTACACCTTC
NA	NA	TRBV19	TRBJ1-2	CASTTTPPTEGGYTF	TGTGCCAGTACTACGACCCCTCCGACTGAAGGTGGCTACACCTTC
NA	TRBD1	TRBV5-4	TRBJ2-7	CASSGSGGEQYF	TGTGCCAGCAGCGGATCAGGGGGCGAGCAGTACTTC
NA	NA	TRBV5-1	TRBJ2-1	CASREGRSYNEQFF	TGCGCCAGCAGGGAGGGGAGATCCTACAATGAGCAGTTCTTC
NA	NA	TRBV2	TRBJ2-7	CASSENRYEQYF	TGTGCCAGCAGTGAGAACCGGTACGAGCAGTACTTC
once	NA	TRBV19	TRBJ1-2	CASSLGGDGYTF	TGTGCCAGTAGTCTGGGGGGAGATGGCTACACCTTC
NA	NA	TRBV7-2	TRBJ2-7	CASSSRGQGAGEQYF	TGTGCCAGCAGCTCTAGGGGCCAAGGGGCGGGGGAGCAGTACTTC
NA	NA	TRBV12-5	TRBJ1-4	CASGEGKLFF	TGTGCTAGTGGGGAGGGAAAACTGTTTTTT
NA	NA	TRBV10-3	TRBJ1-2	CAISERTGGSGYTF	TGTGCCATCAGTGAAAGAACGGGGGGCTCTGGCTACACCTTC
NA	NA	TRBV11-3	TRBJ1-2	CASSSEGPLIF	TGTGCCAGCAGCTCGGAGGGGCCGCTGATCTTC
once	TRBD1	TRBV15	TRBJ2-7	CATRGDRNYEQYF	TGTGCCACCAGAGGGGACAGAAACTACGAGCAGTACTTC
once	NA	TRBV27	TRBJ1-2	CASGGEGTWGGYTF	TGTGCCAGCGGCGGGGAAGGGACCTGGGGTGGCTACACCTTC
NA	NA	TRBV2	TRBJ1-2	CASSYDRRAMNYGYTF	TGTGCCAGCAGTTATGACAGGCGAGCGATGAACTATGGCTACACCTTC
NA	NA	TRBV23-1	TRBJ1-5	CASTRPRVEFMSNQPQHF	TGCGCCAGCACACGACCCAGGGTTGAGTTTATGAGCAATCAGCCCCAGCATTTT
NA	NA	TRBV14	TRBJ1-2	CASSLRLNYGYTF	TGTGCCAGCAGCCTTAGACTTAACTATGGCTACACCTTC
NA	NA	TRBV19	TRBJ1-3	CASSNGDTPWLDTIYF	TGTGCCAGTAGCAACGGGGATACACCGTGGTTGGACACCATATATTTT
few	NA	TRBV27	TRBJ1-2	CASSLSGGDDGYTF	TGTGCCAGCAGTTTATCAGGAGGGGACGATGGCTACACCTTC
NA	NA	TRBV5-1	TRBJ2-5	CASSLALSGRETQYF	TGCGCCAGCAGCTTGGCCCTAAGCGGGCGAGAGACCCAGTACTTC
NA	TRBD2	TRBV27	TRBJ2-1	CASSLWAPSGAYNEQFF	TGTGCCAGCAGTTTATGGGCCCCTAGCGGGGCCTACAATGAGCAGTTCTTC
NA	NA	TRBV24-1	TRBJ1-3	CATSDFRGAEGNTIYF	TGTGCCACCAGTGATTTCAGGGGCGCGGAAGGAAACACCATATATTTT